One and the same sample provided the 17 T cell receptor beta chains below, sequenced in a study of a mutant IDH1 vaccine in newly diagnosed glioma. The table came from immunoSEQ multiplex PCR; TCRdb's copy has only in-frame clones and leaves some out. Of over 25,000 clones in the sample, 60% to 80% are singletons; the top ten hold approximately 8.5%. These TCRs are of unknown antigen specificity. This sample's time point: week 35, safety follow-up. One vaccine dose held 300 ug of mutant IDH1 20-mer peptide and came with topical imiquimod. The starting material was PBMCs, obtained from a glioma patient whose treatment included an IDH1 peptide vaccine. The receptors stem from a woman aged 25-40 years with glioma. Some clones in this sample may be carry-over from other donors' samples.

The chain uses TRBV5-1 and TRBJ1-5; 9 nucleotides line up with TRBD1. Germline V lookup: CDR1 SGHRS, CDR2 YFSETQ. The CDR3 sequence is 15 residues long. J gave up 7 bases and V 0 bases, and 5 bases lay outside the gene matches. CDR3 loop: CASSLEGQGPQPQHF. CDR3 nucleotides: TGCGCCAGCAGCTTGGAAGGACAGGGGCCCCAGCCCCAGCATTTT.

The chain uses TRBV7-6 and TRBJ1-1; D uncertain. Trimming left V 1 base short and J 1 base short, with 10 bases between. Germline V gene data show CDR1 as SGHVS and CDR2 as FNYEAQ. This CDR3 contains 15 residues. CDR3 loop: CASSLEGAANTEAFF. As DNA, the CDR3 is TGTGCCAGCAGCTTAGAAGGAGCGGCGAACACTGAAGCTTTCTTT.

V is TRBV6-6 and J is TRBJ2-1; tentative D call: TRBD2 (6 bases). The CDR3 length is 13 residues. Germline V lookup: CDR1 MNHNY, CDR2 SVGAGI (reference sequence). V lost 8 bases and J 9 bases, leaving 17 bases between the germline ends. CDR3 DNA sequence: TGTGCCAGCGTCAGGGACTCCACGGGTGAGCAGTTCTTC. It encodes CASVRDSTGEQFF.

The chain has TRBV2 and TRBJ1-2; D perhaps matches TRBD1 (6 bases). Trimming left V 0 bases short and J 6 bases short, with 14 bases between. Germline assignment: CDR1 SNHLY and CDR2 FYNNEI. This CDR3 region has 15 residues. This CDR3 is CASSEALGGADGYTF. The CDR3 DNA reads as TGTGCCAGCAGTGAAGCGCTTGGGGGGGCAGATGGCTACACCTTC.

This clone was seen a single time. The chain couples TRBV10-3 to TRBJ1-3; no clear D gene. The CDR3 length is 17 residues. V was clipped by 4 bases and J by 0 bases, with 16 bases between them. CDR1 is ENHRY, CDR2 SYGVKD, per germline. The DNA for the CDR3 is TGTGCCATCAGTGCCTGGGAAGGCCCCCTCTCTGGAAACACCATATATTTT. Its translation: CAISAWEGPLSGNTIYF.

The V call is TRBV30, the J call TRBJ2-3; 7 positions match TRBD2. CDR3 length equals 17 residues. Germline CDR1 reads GTSNPN; CDR2 reads SVGIG (reference sequence). The trim removed 3 bases at V and 4 bases at J, leaving 16 bases unmatched. The chain's CDR3 is CAWRVTSSGPEADTQYF. The DNA for the CDR3 is TGTGCCTGGAGAGTCACCTCTAGCGGCCCCGAAGCAGATACGCAGTATTTT.

The J gene is TRBJ1-1, the V gene TRBV19, with D uncertain. Germline V gene data show CDR1 as LNHDA and CDR2 as SQIVND (reference sequence). The CDR3 extends over 14 amino acids. Trimming took 3 bases from V and 0 from J, leaving 8 bases between them. This chain's CDR3 is CASSIGPLNTEAFF. The CDR3 region has the DNA TGTGCCAGTAGTATCGGACCGTTGAACACTGAAGCTTTCTTT.

The rearrangement links TRBV6-6 to TRBJ2-3; TRBD2 is a possible D gene (5 bases). CDR1 and CDR2 (germline): MNHNY, SVGAGI (reference sequence). The length of the CDR3 is 15 residues. Trimming left V 2 bases short and J 5 bases short, with 14 bases between. The CDR3 bases are TGTGCCAGCAGTTACGACGGGGTTCCGGGAGATACGCAGTATTTT. Translation gives CASSYDGVPGDTQYF.

The CDR3 DNA is TGTGCCAGCAGCTTAGGGACAGGGCTTAACTATGGCTACACCTTC. This gives the protein CASSLGTGLNYGYTF. The chain combines TRBV5-8 with TRBJ1-2; TRBD1 agrees at 9 bases. This CDR3 has 15 amino acids. V gave up 2 bases and J gave up 1 base; unmatched junction bases: 3. CDR1 is SGHTS, CDR2 YDEGEE, per germline.

The CDR3 reads CASAGQLNQPQHF. The CDR3 nucleotides read TGTGCCAGCGCCGGGCAGTTGAATCAGCCCCAGCATTTT. The rearrangement uses TRBV6-5 and TRBJ1-5, with no clear D. The CDR3 runs to 13 residues. With 8 bases removed from V and 4 bases from J, the gap between germline ends came to 12 bases. Looked up from germline, CDR1 is MNHEY and CDR2 is SVGAGI.

The V gene is TRBV19, the J gene TRBJ2-7, with D perhaps TRBD1 (5 bases). The CDR3 covers 13 residues. V was pared by 2 bases and J by 3 bases, with 8 bases between. The germline gives CDR1 LNHDA, CDR2 SQIVND (reference sequence). Written as DNA, the CDR3 is TGTGCCAGTAGTATATCGCAGGGCTACGAGCAGTACTTC. This codes for CASSISQGYEQYF.

V is TRBV13 and J is TRBJ1-1; 12 bases align to TRBD1. This CDR3 is built from 17 residues. The junction had 13 bases not matched to a gene; V was cut back by 5 bases and J by 6 bases. The germline gives CDR1 PRHDT, CDR2 FYEKMQ (reference sequence). CDR3 region: CASSLPRRDRGLSEAFF. CDR3 nucleotide sequence: TGTGCCAGCAGCCTGCCTCGGCGGGACAGGGGGCTCTCTGAAGCTTTCTTT.

The V call is TRBV10-3, the J call TRBJ1-1; D might be TRBD1 (5 bases). This CDR3 has 16 residues. Germline V gene data show CDR1 as ENHRY and CDR2 as SYGVKD. The V end lost 6 bases, the J end lost 0 bases, and 17 bases lay between the germline ends. The CDR3 spells CAIRRTVAGMNTEAFF. CDR3 nucleotide sequence: TGTGCCATCAGAAGAACGGTGGCAGGGATGAACACTGAAGCTTTCTTT.

The J gene is TRBJ2-1, the V gene TRBV9; possible D gene TRBD2, 5 bases. Trimming pared 0 bases from V and 9 bases from J, leaving 19 bases between. CDR3 length: 16 residues. Germline V gene sequence: CDR1 SGDLS, CDR2 YYNGEE. The CDR3 DNA reads as TGTGCCAGCAGCGTAGCTACTGTAGGAGGCCTCGGTGAGCAGTTCTTC. Its translation: CASSVATVGGLGEQFF.

The rearrangement joins TRBV27 to TRBJ2-7; unclear D gene. Germline V gives CDR1 MNHEY, CDR2 SMNVEV (reference sequence). This CDR3 has 12 amino acids. Trimming cost V 4 bases and J 7 bases, with 11 bases left between them. The CDR3 DNA is TGTGCCAGCAGTTCCCCGGCCCGGGAGCAGTACTTC. Translating gives CASSSPAREQYF.

This sequence joins TRBV6-4 and TRBJ1-2; 9 nucleotides match TRBD1. The germline gives CDR1 MRHNA, CDR2 SNTAGT. The V segment lost 4 bases and the J segment 8 bases; nucleotides outside the gene matches: 2. This CDR3 is built from 12 residues. CDR3 in DNA: TGTGCCAGCAGTGGACAGGGGGACGGCTACACCTTC. Encoded protein: CASSGQGDGYTF.

The rearrangement joins TRBV7-6 to TRBJ2-7; D is possibly TRBD2 (6 bases). V lost 2 bases and J lost 6, with 11 bases in between. This CDR3 has 13 residues. Germline V lookup: CDR1 SGHVS, CDR2 FNYEAQ. CDR3 sequence (DNA): TGTGCCAGCAGCTTAAGACTAGAAAGCGAGCAGTACTTC. Amino acids: CASSLRLESEQYF.